Presented here are 17 T cell receptor beta chains from one specimen sequenced in a study of shared clonotypes between healthy human individuals. TCRdb keeps only in-frame clones here, not all; method: immunoSEQ multiplex PCR. Among roughly 2.1 million clones listed, 85% to 95% were seen once. CD8 cells classed as naive were CD45RO-negative and positively selected for CCR7, excluding terminally differentiated effector memory CD45RA+ cells. Sequenced material: naive CD8+ T cells from PBMCs. The origin of the receptors is a man between 18 and 35 years old in good health. Some clones in this sample may be carry-over from other donors' samples.

The genes are TRBV4-2 and TRBJ2-7, with TRBD2 matching over 12 bases. Germline V CDR1 and CDR2: LGHNA, YNFKEQ. The CDR3 runs 17 residues. Trimming took 4 bases from V and 2 from J; bases not matched to a gene: 9. In nucleotides, the CDR3 is TGTGCCAGCAGCCTCCCGACGACTAGCGGGAGCCCCTACGAGCAGTACTTC. Amino acid sequence: CASSLPTTSGSPYEQYF.

The chain employs TRBV2 and TRBJ2-1; a possible D gene is TRBD2 (5 bases). V was pared by 6 bases and J by 8 bases, with 8 bases between. The V gene's germline CDR1 is SNHLY and CDR2 FYNNEI. This CDR3 is 11 amino acids long. CDR3: CASRDFYEQFF. The CDR3 coding sequence is TGTGCCAGCAGGGACTTCTATGAGCAGTTCTTC.

This clone occurred once. Other DNA sequences in the sample encode the same CDR3. The chain employs TRBV5-6 and TRBJ2-7; 12 bases align to TRBD1. The germline V gene encodes CDR1 SGHDT and CDR2 YYEEEE. With V trimmed by 4 bases and J by 6 bases, 5 bases remained unmatched. This CDR3 contains 14 residues. CDR3 coding DNA: TGTGCCAGCAGCCCCGGGACAGGGGGCGCCGAGCAGTACTTC. Its protein product is CASSPGTGGAEQYF.

The V gene is TRBV7-3, the J gene TRBJ2-1, with TRBD1 matching 8 bases. Unmatched junction bases numbered 10, after V lost 5 bases and J lost 4 bases. Looked up from germline, CDR1 is SGHTA and CDR2 is FQGTGA. CDR3 length: 16 amino acids. This CDR3 reads CASSTHRGEAYNEQFF. The CDR3 nucleotides are TGTGCCAGCAGCACCCACAGGGGGGAAGCATACAATGAGCAGTTCTTC.

In regard to this clone: At the DNA level, this CDR3 is encoded by other sequences in the same sample as well. The chain joins TRBV20-1 to TRBJ1-2, with D hard to call. Trimming removed 6 bases from V and 6 bases from J, with 8 bases in between. From germline, CDR1 is DFQATT and CDR2 SNEGSKA (reference sequence). The CDR3 contains 10 residues. CDR3 residues: CSASLDGYTF. As DNA, the CDR3 is TGCAGTGCCTCCCTCGATGGCTACACCTTC.

The rearrangement uses TRBV9 and TRBJ2-1; no clear D gene. The CDR3 loop spans 13 amino acids. V lost 0 bases to trimming and J lost 9 bases, with 10 bases between them. Germline CDR1 and CDR2: SGDLS and YYNGEE. The CDR3 DNA follows: TGTGCCAGCAGCGTAGGAAGGGCAACTGAGCAGTTCTTC. Protein product: CASSVGRATEQFF.

The rearrangement links TRBV5-1 to TRBJ1-1, with TRBD1 matching over 9 bases. CDR3 length: 15 residues. Germline CDR1 is SGHRS and CDR2 is YFSETQ. V shed 4 bases, J shed 0 bases, and the junction held 4 bases outside the gene matches. This CDR3 is CASSTGGVMNTEAFF. The CDR3 nucleotides read TGCGCCAGCAGCACAGGGGGCGTAATGAACACTGAAGCTTTCTTT.

This clone occurred once. V usage is TRBV28 and J usage is TRBJ2-7; D is perhaps TRBD2 (7 bases). Trimming took off 7 bases at V and 3 bases at J, with 13 bases between the two ends. This CDR3 region has 13 residues. Germline-derived CDR1 and CDR2 are MDHEN and SYDVKM. The CDR3 loop reads CASTGGRFYEQYF. In nucleotides, the CDR3 is TGTGCCAGCACGGGGGGCAGGTTCTACGAGCAGTACTTC. Using reference TRBV28 and TRBJ2-7 for the parts outside the CDR3, the full variable domain is DVKVTQSSRYLVKRTGEKVFLECVQDMDHENMFWYRQDPGLGLRLIYFSYDVKMKEKGDIPEGYSVSREKKERFSLILESASTNQTSMYLCASTGGRFYEQYFGPGTRLTVT.

Turning to this clone: This CDR3 is also generated by other DNA sequences in the sample. This chain uses TRBV15 with TRBJ1-1, with D unclear. Germline V gene sequence: CDR1 LNHNV, CDR2 YYDKDF (reference sequence). The CDR3 is 12 amino acids. Trimming removed 9 bases from V and 1 base from J, with 9 bases in between. In DNA form, the CDR3 reads TGTGCCACGAGAGAGGGGAACACTGAAGCTTTCTTT. Translated, it gives CATREGNTEAFF.

The chain couples TRBV9 to TRBJ2-1; no clear D. V was shortened by 0 bases and J by 9 bases, with 10 bases between the two germline ends. Germline V lookup: CDR1 SGDLS, CDR2 YYNGEE. This CDR3 is built from 13 residues. The CDR3 loop reads CASSVVPGGEQFF. The CDR3 nucleotides read TGTGCCAGCAGCGTAGTGCCCGGCGGTGAGCAGTTCTTC.

The chain joins TRBV4-3 to TRBJ2-7; possibly TRBD1 for D (6 bases). This CDR3 region has 14 residues. In germline, CDR1 is LGHNA, CDR2 YSLEER. V lost 3 bases, J lost 5 bases, and 14 bases lay in between. This CDR3 is CASSQGANTNEQYF. As DNA, the CDR3 is TGCGCCAGCAGCCAGGGGGCGAATACGAACGAGCAGTACTTC.

The rearrangement uses TRBV19 and TRBJ2-1; TRBD2 matches 10 bases. V gave up 7 bases and J gave up 7 bases; unmatched junction bases: 7. The CDR3 extends over 14 amino acids. CDR1 and CDR2 from the germline V gene are LNHDA and SQIVND (reference sequence). The CDR3 sequence is CASKLAGVGNEQFF. The CDR3 DNA follows: TGTGCCAGTAAGCTAGCGGGAGTGGGGAATGAGCAGTTCTTC.

The chain employs TRBV7-7 and TRBJ2-2, with D uncertain. CDR3 length: 14 residues. CDR1 SSHAT and CDR2 FNYEAQ come from the germline V gene (reference sequence). Trimming pared 3 bases from V and 4 bases from J, leaving 9 bases between. DNA for the CDR3: TGTGCCAGCAGCTTCCACTCGGGCACCGGGGAGCTGTTTTTT. It specifies CASSFHSGTGELFF.

The chain has TRBV4-3 and TRBJ1-4; 9 positions agree with TRBD1. Germline V gives CDR1 LGHNA, CDR2 YSLEER. This CDR3 has 21 residues. Trimming cost V 2 bases and J 0 bases; bases outside gene matches: 16. CDR3 loop: CASSQSTGPDRGIATNEKLFF. For the CDR3, the DNA is TGCGCCAGCAGCCAATCGACAGGTCCGGACAGGGGCATTGCAACTAATGAAAAACTGTTTTTT.

In its sample, this clone was seen a few times. V and J are TRBV29-1 and TRBJ2-2; D unresolved. The CDR3 covers 13 residues. Germline lookup yields CDR1 SQVTM and CDR2 ANQGSEA. The V end was cut by 6 bases, the J end by 0 bases, with 8 bases between. CDR3 region: CSVPEPNTGELFF. In nucleotides, the CDR3 is TGCAGCGTCCCCGAGCCGAACACCGGGGAGCTGTTTTTT.

The genes are TRBV7-2 and TRBJ2-7, with 7 bases fitting TRBD1. The V gene end was trimmed by 3 bases and the J gene end by 6 bases; junction bases not matched to a gene: 8. CDR1 is SGHTA and CDR2 is FQGNSA in the germline V gene. This CDR3 contains 14 residues. This chain's CDR3 is CASSFFGTGAEQYF. The CDR3 DNA is TGTGCCAGCAGCTTTTTCGGAACAGGGGCCGAGCAGTACTTC.

This clone was recorded only once. The chain carries TRBV6-5 and TRBJ2-7; TRBD2 is a possible D gene (6 bases). The CDR3 consists of 13 residues. V was pared by 1 base and J by 5 bases, with 9 bases between. CDR1 and CDR2 from the germline V gene are MNHEY and SVGAGI. For the CDR3, the DNA is TGTGCCAGCAGTTACTTGGAGGGGAACGAGCAGTACTTC. It is translated as CASSYLEGNEQYF.